Sequencing of this T cell receptor beta chain was carried out in a study of blood T cells in healthy people across ages (dated by TCRdb to about 2015). Broadly, across the study: In model experiments, roughly one uniquely barcoded TCR beta cDNA molecule per two T cells was captured by template switching. The study analyzed two additional independent replicas of 1 million unique cDNA reads from the same blood draw for two donors, one aged 18 to 29 and one aged 80 or older. Donors were grouped into four age groups: young (average about 15 years), middle-aged (less than 40), aged (over 55) and long-lived (around 80). To avoid experimental bias, donors of different ages were randomly spread across the sequencing lanes. Age-related changes in TCR beta repertoire diversity were measured in the study by deep sequencing normalized with unique cDNA molecular identifiers.

The library was obtained by 5' RACE. The sample was run on an Illumina HiSeq 2500. A second PCR of about 7 to 12 cycles was run with a J-beta primer mix and a sample-barcoded 5' primer. A unique molecular identifier was introduced onto each TCR beta cDNA molecule by a template-switch 5' adaptor carrying 12 random nucleotides. At least 3 million CDR3-containing paired-end reads were obtained from each sample. First-strand cDNA synthesis was performed from all RNA using the Mint cDNA synthesis kit, with priming by a TRBC-specific oligonucleotide. Following uracil-DNA glycosylase treatment, a first 18-cycle PCR with universal primers M1SS and BC2_uni_R was performed on all cDNA. As for how the authors treated the data: Normalization of each sample was performed by random selection of 1 million high-quality reads, each carrying a distinct molecular identifier. Reads with shared molecular identifiers were discarded instead of being binned into consensus sequences. CDR3 identification, clonotype clustering and error correction used MiTCR with a Q25 quality threshold and the strictest error-elimination algorithm. A nonparametric unseen species model with Euler transformation was used to estimate a lower bound on total TCR beta diversity. Clones were called with MiXCR by TCRdb after fastp trimmed the public reads at Q25, and only in-frame beta chains were retained. Each CDR3 protein appears once, grouped with its most common genes and DNA. For this entry, the V and J calls and clone size follow TCRdb and not the study's own pipeline. Recorded for this sample are hundreds of thousands of distinct CDR3 sequences; under 50% of them occurred a single time. Clones ranked in the top ten supply around 15% of the sample.

The CDR3 runs 14 residues from the cysteine to the phenylalanine. Only the CDR3 DNA stays, 42 bases, in frame from base 1. Looking up the germline V gene yields CDR1 ENHRY and CDR2 SYGVKD. Trimming takes 7 bases from V and 0 bases from J, and the germline ends sit 12 bases apart. The donors were some 36 Caucasian individuals from Russia, aged roughly 6 to 95 years, who were systemically healthy. Ten milliliters of peripheral blood were drawn from each donor into EDTA-treated Vacutainer tubes. Ficoll-Paque density-gradient centrifugation was used to isolate PBMCs, with at least 7 million per sample. Total RNA was extracted from PBMCs with Trizol reagent, with at least 5.5 micrograms obtained per sample. Naive CD45RAhigh/CD27high T cell percentages were measured by flow cytometry on a PBMC aliquot from every donor. What the work shows at the level of the full study, not this receptor alone: Because donor CMV infection status was unknown, age-related changes in expanded clonotypes were potentially confounded. Observed TCR beta diversity per million T cells fell roughly linearly with age, and a significant reduction was already apparent by age roughly 40. Observed TCR beta diversity correlated strongly with the percentage of naive T cells measured by flow cytometry. Total diversity estimates from one million sequenced T cells were considered lower bounds and underestimates. Bulk unsorted PBMC profiling prevented conclusive comparison of naive and antigen-experienced compartments. Compared with the aged group, the long-lived group had more naive CD4+ T cells, fewer expanded clones and increased TCR diversity, suggesting age selection.

As for this clonotype: This receptor's antigen is unknown. No per-base quality is available; no much larger clone lies one base away.

The source is a man younger than 45 in good health. The chain is encoded by TRBV10-3 joined to TRBJ1-1, with an unclear D gene assignment. Sequenced input: blood. The CDR3 amino acid sequence is: CAIMINGMNTEAFF. The DNA sequence is given as TGTGCCATCATGATCAATGGGATGAACACTGAAGCTTTCTTT.